The 16 T cell receptor beta chains presented below share a single source sample, sequenced in a study of blood T cell repertoires in COVID-19. Produced via immunoSEQ multiplex PCR; TCRdb's table is partial and in-frame only. The data show 130,000 or so clones, 84% seen once. Specimen: peripheral blood. The receptors were gathered from a woman aged 55-70 years with acute or convalescent COVID-19.

The gene calls are TRBV5-4 and TRBJ2-6; tentative D call: TRBD2 (6 bases). Trimming pared 2 bases from V and 1 base from J, leaving 13 bases between. The germline V gene has CDR1 SGHNT and CDR2 YYREEE (reference sequence). The CDR3 sequence is 17 residues long. CDR3 amino acids: CASSFFGRGSGANVLTF. The CDR3, as DNA: TGTGCCAGCAGCTTCTTCGGACGGGGGTCTGGGGCCAACGTCCTGACTTTC.

The V gene is TRBV6-5, the J gene TRBJ1-5; D call uncertain. V was clipped by 5 bases and J by 4 bases, with 6 bases between them. Germline V lookup: CDR1 MNHEY, CDR2 SVGAGI. The CDR3 runs to 12 residues. The CDR3: CASSTNNQPQHF. The CDR3 DNA reads as TGTGCCAGCAGTACAAATAATCAGCCCCAGCATTTT.

This rearrangement joins TRBV30 to TRBJ2-3; 11 bases fit TRBD2. The V segment lost 7 bases and the J segment 5 bases; nucleotides outside the gene matches: 14. Germline V gene sequence: CDR1 GTSNPN, CDR2 SVGIG (reference sequence). The CDR3 is 16 residues long. The CDR3 nucleotides read TGTGCCTCCCGTTTTGGTAGCGGGGGGGCCGGAGATACGCAGTATTTT. Protein sequence: CASRFGSGGAGDTQYF.

The chain employs TRBV29-1 and TRBJ2-1; TRBD1 agrees at 7 bases. Germline loops: CDR1 SQVTM, CDR2 ANQGSEA. The CDR3 has 14 residues. V lost 4 bases to trimming and J lost 9 bases; unmatched junction nucleotides: 12. CDR3 in amino acids: CSVVGTDNPGEQFF. CDR3 DNA sequence: TGCAGCGTTGTGGGGACAGATAATCCGGGTGAGCAGTTCTTC.

Turning to this clone: The junction departs from germline at one end; a sequencing error may be responsible. This chain joins TRBV6-6 and TRBJ2-1, with 9 bases aligning to TRBD2. This CDR3 comprises 12 residues. CDR1 and CDR2 (germline): MNHNY, SVGAGI (reference sequence). CDR3 amino acids: CASSSTSGITIF. CDR3 in DNA: TGTGCCAGCAGCTCGACTAGCGGCATTACGATCTTC.

Only one count was recorded for this clone. The CDR3 is CASSSLGDRANEKLFF. In nucleotides, the CDR3 is TGTGCCAGCAGCTCACTCGGGGACAGGGCGAATGAAAAACTGTTTTTT. J is TRBJ1-4 and V is TRBV5-6, with TRBD1 matching over 9 bases. CDR3 length: 16 amino acids. Germline CDR1 reads SGHDT; CDR2 reads YYEEEE. Germline trimming cut 3 bases from V and 5 bases from J; bases unmatched to any gene: 8.

The rearrangement links TRBV5-8 to TRBJ1-5; D is undetermined. Trimming cost V 7 bases and J 3 bases, with 17 bases left between them. CDR3 length equals 15 residues. CDR1 is SGHTS and CDR2 is YDEGEE in the germline V gene. CDR3 sequence (DNA): TGTGCCAGCGGGCTCCGGCTGGTTTCCAATCAGCCCCAGCATTTT. It translates to CASGLRLVSNQPQHF.

The chain links TRBV2 to TRBJ2-6; TRBD2 matches at 8 bases. The germline V gene encodes CDR1 SNHLY and CDR2 FYNNEI. This CDR3 contains 13 residues. V gave up 7 bases and J gave up 7 bases; unmatched junction bases: 3. The CDR3 coding sequence is TGTGCCAGCACGGGGGGGGTCGCCAACGTCCTGACTTTC. Translated: CASTGGVANVLTF.

The rearrangement uses TRBV7-9 and TRBJ1-2; 8 bases are a match to TRBD1. This CDR3 is 16 amino acids long. Germline assignment: CDR1 SEHNR and CDR2 FQNEAQ (reference sequence). J was trimmed by 4 bases and V by 4 bases; bases with no gene match: 11. CDR3 sequence reads: CASSSFTDRAIYGYTF. DNA of the CDR3: TGTGCCAGCAGCTCCTTCACGGACAGGGCGATCTATGGCTACACCTTC.

The J gene is TRBJ2-3, the V gene TRBV10-3; D unclear. Trimming removed 6 bases at V and 5 bases at J, with 9 bases between. The CDR3 loop spans 12 amino acids. Germline CDR1 reads ENHRY; CDR2 reads SYGVKD. The CDR3 region is CAISVGGDTQYF. In DNA, the CDR3 is TGTGCCATCAGCGTCGGCGGAGATACGCAGTATTTT.

This chain connects TRBV19 to TRBJ1-6; TRBD1 matches 8 bases. There are 13 residues in the CDR3. CDR1 and CDR2 (germline): LNHDA, SQIVND (reference sequence). J gave up 8 bases and V 4 bases, and 1 base lay outside the gene matches. CDR3 sequence: CASSKTGDSPLHF. CDR3 in DNA: TGTGCCAGTAGTAAGACAGGGGATTCACCCCTCCACTTT. The full variable domain, in which reference TRBV19 and TRBJ1-6 provide the parts outside the CDR3, is DGGITQSPKYLFRKEGQNVTLSCEQNLNHDAMYWYRQDPGQGLRLIYYSQIVNDFQKGDIAEGYSVSREKKESFPLTVTSAQKNPTAFYLCASSKTGDSPLHFGNGTRLTVT.

The chain links TRBV19 to TRBJ1-1, with D possibly being TRBD1 (6 bases). Germline values: CDR1 LNHDA, CDR2 SQIVND (reference sequence). The CDR3 totals 14 residues. V was trimmed by 4 bases and J by 5 bases, leaving 14 bases between them. In nucleotides, the CDR3 is TGTGCCAGTAGTAGCACAGGGTGGAGAACTGAAGCTTTCTTT. Protein product: CASSSTGWRTEAFF.

CDR3 in amino acids: CASSPPGTGSAEAFF. The CDR3 DNA follows: TGTGCCAGCAGCCCACCCGGGACAGGTTCGGCTGAAGCTTTCTTT. J is TRBJ1-1 and V is TRBV28; TRBD1 matches 8 bases. The CDR3 sequence is 15 residues long. V was clipped by 6 bases and J by 6 bases; unmatched bases: 12. From germline, CDR1 is MDHEN and CDR2 SYDVKM.

This sequence joins TRBV3-1 (or the pseudogene TRBV3-2) and TRBJ1-1; no reliable D call. The CDR3 has 14 residues. V lost 2 bases and J lost 3, with 10 bases in between. Germline V gene sequence: CDR1 LGHDT, CDR2 YNNKEL (reference sequence). The CDR3 protein is CASSQFRFDTEAFF. The CDR3 nucleotides are TGTGCCAGCAGCCAATTCCGTTTCGACACTGAAGCTTTCTTT.

The V and J genes are TRBV7-3 and TRBJ1-1; weak D call: TRBD1 (6 bases). V lost 2 bases to trimming and J lost 6 bases, with 10 bases between them. Germline V gives CDR1 SGHTA, CDR2 FQGTGA. The CDR3 totals 13 residues. The CDR3 DNA reads as TGTGCCAGCAGCTTACAGGGGAGGGCTGAAGCTTTCTTT. This encodes CASSLQGRAEAFF.

V and J are TRBV10-1 and TRBJ2-3, with 7 bases identical to TRBD1. This CDR3 contains 15 residues. J gave up 3 bases and V 4 bases, and 7 bases lay outside the gene matches. Germline values: CDR1 WNHNN, CDR2 SYGVQD (reference sequence). CDR3 sequence (DNA): TGCGCCAGCAGTGCGACAGGGTCCCGAACAGATACGCAGTATTTT. Translation gives CASSATGSRTDTQYF.